The source of this T cell receptor (beta chain) is a study of CD8 T cells in ankylosing spondylitis. Using its own MiXCR run on the 5' RACE reads, TCRdb lists one record per CDR3 protein. The top ten clones hold roughly 23% of a sample with roughly 220,000 distinct CDR3 sequences, over 9.5% of them seen once. Germline V gene lookup returns CDR1 SGHRS and CDR2 YFSETQ. V shed 0 bases and J shed 2 bases, with 12 bases lying between them. The CDR3 runs to 15 residues. In its sample, this clonotype was seen many times. Antigen: not known. Findings and limits, study-wide: Matched ankylosing spondylitis synovial fluid reportedly showed significant enrichment of disease-linked clones.

The sequencing sample was made of blood, either unsorted or a sorted T cell fraction (not recorded which). The chain is built from TRBV5-1 and TRBJ2-7; no reliable D call. This receptor was taken from a male donor with ankylosing spondylitis or in good health (not recorded which). The CDR3 coding sequence is TGCGCCAGCAGCTTGGCGGTTTCGGGCACCTACGAGCAGTACTTC. This translates into CASSLAVSGTYEQYF.